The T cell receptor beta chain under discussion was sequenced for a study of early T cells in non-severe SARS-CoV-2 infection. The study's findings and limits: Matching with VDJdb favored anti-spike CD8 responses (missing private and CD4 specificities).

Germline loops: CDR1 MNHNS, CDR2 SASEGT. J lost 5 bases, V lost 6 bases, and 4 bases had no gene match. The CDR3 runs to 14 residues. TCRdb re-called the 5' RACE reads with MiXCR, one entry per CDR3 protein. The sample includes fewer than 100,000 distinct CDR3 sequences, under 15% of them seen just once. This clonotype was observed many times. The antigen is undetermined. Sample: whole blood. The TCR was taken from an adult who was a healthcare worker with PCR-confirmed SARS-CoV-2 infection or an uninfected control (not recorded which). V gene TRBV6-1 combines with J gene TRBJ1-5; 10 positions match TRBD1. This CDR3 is CASRYDRGHQPQHF. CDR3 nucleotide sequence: TGTGCCAGCAGATACGACAGGGGGCATCAGCCCCAGCATTTT.